These T cell receptor beta chains were read from a single sample in a study of blood T cell repertoires in COVID-19. Only in-frame clones appear in the TCRdb table, and some are missing; sequencing was by immunoSEQ multiplex PCR. The table records roughly 41,000 clones, 70% to 90% of them present only once. The sequencing input was peripheral blood. The receptors were gathered from a man in his sixties with active COVID-19. CDR3s include the opening cysteine and the closing phenylalanine or tryptophan. D genes are given only for firm matches. Clone size is shown for a subset of rows, as once, few, many or a class of expanded clone.

cdr3_nt cdr3_aa v_call cdr3_length clone_size d_call j_call
TGTGCCAGCAGCCCTGGGACAGGAAACACCATATATTTT CASSPGTGNTIYF TRBV7-2 13 . . TRBJ1-3
TGTGCCAGCAGCACGGGACAGGGGGTAGGTCAGCCCCAGCATTTT CASSTGQGVGQPQHF TRBV5-8 15 . TRBD1 TRBJ1-5
TGTGCCTGGAGTGCTCAGGGACGGGGACATTCGGCCCAGTACTTC CAWSAQGRGHSAQYF TRBV30 15 . . TRBJ2-5
TGTGCCAGCTCTCGTACGCGACAGGGGGGCTACGAGCAGTACTTC CASSRTRQGGYEQYF TRBV18 15 once TRBD1 TRBJ2-7
TGTGCCAGCAGGGCGGTGGATACGCAGTATTTT CASRAVDTQYF TRBV2 11 once . TRBJ2-3
TGTGCCAGCAGTTGGACTAGCGACCCGAACACCGGGGAGCTGTTTTTT CASSWTSDPNTGELFF TRBV6-2/TRBV6-3 16 . TRBD2 TRBJ2-2
TGCAGTGCTAGAGGTAGCGGCGAGCAGTACTTC CSARGSGEQYF TRBV20-1 11 . . TRBJ2-7
TGCGCCAGCAGCTCCAGGCTGACGCAAGAGACCCAGTACTTC CASSSRLTQETQYF TRBV5-1 14 . . TRBJ2-5
TGTGCCAGCTCACCGTCCCAGGGCACTAAAACCTACGAGCAGTACTTC CASSPSQGTKTYEQYF TRBV18 16 few . TRBJ2-7
TGTGCCAGCAGCCAAGATCCAGGGGGAACCTACGAGCAGTACTTC CASSQDPGGTYEQYF TRBV4-2 15 . TRBD1 TRBJ2-7
TGCGCCAGCAGCTGGGGACTGGACAGGGGTTCCTACGAGCAGTACTTC CASSWGLDRGSYEQYF TRBV5-1 16 . TRBD1 TRBJ2-7
TGTGCCAGCAGTTACTCGCAGGGGTTCGGACCCCTCCACTTT CASSYSQGFGPLHF TRBV6-2/TRBV6-3 14 . . TRBJ1-6
TGTGCTAGTGGTTTGGTATCGGGGGTTGGTTCTGAAGCTTTCTTT CASGLVSGVGSEAFF TRBV12-5 15 . . TRBJ1-1
TGTGCCAGCAGCCAAGACGACAGGGGGCGCAGTGAGCAGTTCTTC CASSQDDRGRSEQFF TRBV14 15 once TRBD1 TRBJ2-1